The 19 T cell receptor beta chains in this list originate from one sample, sequenced in a study of blood T cell repertoires in COVID-19 (dated by TCRdb to 2020 to 2022). Library generation was performed with the immunoSEQ multiplex PCR assay. Here the immuneACCESS table is served through TCRdb, limited to in-frame sequences with V and J called. Missing clones are a known gap in these copies; in checked studies unresolved V genes cover under half, and the rest lacks a known reason. Counted in this sample were roughly 99,000 clones; more than 70% of them appeared once. The leading ten clones occupy around 7% of the sample. The sample was peripheral blood. Receptors originate from a man aged 45-65 years with active or convalescent COVID-19.

This clone occurred once. The V and J genes are TRBV3-1 (or the pseudogene TRBV3-2) and TRBJ1-1; a weak D match, TRBD1 (6 bases). This CDR3 has 14 residues. The V end was cut by 3 bases, the J end by 1 base, with 9 bases between. Germline loops: CDR1 LGHDT, CDR2 YNNKEL (reference sequence). CDR3 region: CASSHLGQNTEAFF. In DNA form, the CDR3 reads TGTGCCAGCAGCCATTTGGGACAGAACACTGAAGCTTTCTTT.

The chain is built from TRBV19 and TRBJ1-1, with 7 bases fitting TRBD1. Germline V lookup: CDR1 LNHDA, CDR2 SQIVND (reference sequence). V was pared by 10 bases and J by 2 bases, with 10 bases of the junction left unmatched. This CDR3 region has 14 residues. The CDR3: CATTKTGINTEAFF. CDR3 DNA sequence: TGTGCCACCACCAAGACAGGGATTAACACTGAAGCTTTCTTT.

The chain has TRBV21-1 and TRBJ2-5; the table gives TRBD2 as D, unverified against the DNA. TRBV21-1 corresponds to a pseudogene. CDR3 length: 19 residues. CDR3 sequence reads: CASSAVPGLAGEAQETQYF. The CDR3 DNA follows: TGTGCCAGCAGCGCCGTTCCGGGACTAGCGGGGGAAGCGCAAGAGACCCAGTACTTC.

This chain connects TRBV27 to TRBJ1-1; TRBD1 might be the D (6 bases). Trimming took 9 bases from V and 0 from J, leaving 11 bases between them. There are 13 residues in the CDR3. In germline, CDR1 is MNHEY, CDR2 SMNVEV (reference sequence). For the CDR3, the DNA is TGTGCCAGTACAGGGAACATGAACACTGAAGCTTTCTTT. This sequence encodes CASTGNMNTEAFF.

The V and J genes are TRBV3-1 (or the pseudogene TRBV3-2) and TRBJ1-5, with unresolved D. The CDR3 length is 14 residues. Trimming cost V 0 bases and J 7 bases, with 10 bases left between them. CDR1 and CDR2 from the germline V gene are LGHDT and YNNKEL (reference sequence). CDR3 DNA sequence: TGTGCCAGCAGCCAAGATACAGCTAACCAGCCCCAGCATTTT. This sequence encodes CASSQDTANQPQHF.

This chain links TRBV4-1 with TRBJ1-1, with TRBD1 matching 11 bases. Germline loops: CDR1 MGHRA, CDR2 YSYEKL. After removal of 3 bases from V and 1 base from J, the junction contained 7 bases not matched to a gene. This CDR3 region has 17 residues. CDR3 DNA: TGCGCCAGCAGCCACCCTCGGACAGGGGGCCCGAACACTGAAGCTTTCTTT. Amino acids: CASSHPRTGGPNTEAFF.

This clone occurred a few times. This chain joins TRBV6-1 and TRBJ2-2; 10 nucleotides line up with TRBD1. V shed 3 bases and J 6 bases; nucleotides not matched to a gene: 7. Germline values: CDR1 MNHNS, CDR2 SASEGT. CDR3 length equals 16 residues. The CDR3 region has the DNA TGTGCCAGCAGTGAGATTGGACAGGGGGTCTCCGGGGAGCTGTTTTTT. Protein sequence: CASSEIGQGVSGELFF.

V and J are TRBV19 and TRBJ1-5; 10 bases are shared with TRBD1. This CDR3 has 16 amino acids. Germline CDR1 reads LNHDA; CDR2 reads SQIVND (reference sequence). After removal of 4 bases from V and 7 bases from J, the junction contained 10 bases not matched to a gene. The CDR3 DNA sequence: TGTGCCAGTAGTACTTCGACAGGGGGCTTGGTGCAGCCCCAGCATTTT. Protein: CASSTSTGGLVQPQHF.

The chain joins TRBV5-1 to TRBJ2-7; D possibly corresponds to TRBD2 (5 bases). V lost 2 bases and J 3 bases, leaving 15 bases between the germline ends. The CDR3 consists of 15 residues. Germline V gene data show CDR1 as SGHRS and CDR2 as YFSETQ. Here the CDR3 reads CASSFSRGQSYEQYF. CDR3 coding DNA: TGCGCCAGCAGCTTTTCAAGAGGGCAAAGCTACGAGCAGTACTTC.

This clone was counted once. The V gene is TRBV13, the J gene TRBJ2-3; 8 bases line up with TRBD1. V was clipped by 2 bases and J by 2 bases; unmatched bases: 3. CDR1 is PRHDT and CDR2 is FYEKMQ in the germline V gene (reference sequence). The CDR3 extends over 15 amino acids. CDR3 sequence (DNA): TGTGCCAGCAGCTTAAAGGGACAGGTCACAGATACGCAGTATTTT. Protein: CASSLKGQVTDTQYF. The full variable domain, with the rest looked up from reference TRBV13 and TRBJ2-3, is AAGVIQSPRHLIKEKRETATLKCYPIPRHDTVYWYQQGPGQDPQFLISFYEKMQSDKGSIPDRFSAQQFSDYHSELNMSSLELGDSALYFCASSLKGQVTDTQYFGPGTRLTVL.

The genes are TRBV5-1 and TRBJ1-5; TRBD1 matches at 7 bases. This CDR3 contains 15 residues. Per the germline V gene, CDR1 is SGHRS and CDR2 is YFSETQ. Trimming cost V 0 bases and J 3 bases; bases outside gene matches: 3. The CDR3 protein is CASSLVGGNNQPQHF. The DNA for the CDR3 is TGCGCCAGCAGCTTGGTAGGGGGCAACAATCAGCCCCAGCATTTT.

The chain uses TRBV9 and TRBJ1-4, with 7 bases that match TRBD1. CDR1 and CDR2 from the germline V gene are SGDLS and YYNGEE. Trimming removed 2 bases from V and 7 bases from J; junction bases left unmatched: 11. The CDR3 covers 16 residues. DNA for the CDR3: TGTGCCAGCAGCGTCTCCTCCGGGACAGTTGGTGAAAAACTGTTTTTT. Translation: CASSVSSGTVGEKLFF. Variable domain in full (rest from reference TRBV9 and TRBJ1-4): DSGVTQTPKHLITATGQRVTLRCSPRSGDLSVYWYQQSLDQGLQFLIQYYNGEERAKGNILERFSAQQFPDLHSELNLSSLELGDSALYFCASSVSSGTVGEKLFFGSGTQLSVL.

V usage is TRBV6-5 and J usage is TRBJ2-2, with 7 bases fitting TRBD2. The CDR3 totals 13 residues. V lost 7 bases, J lost 6 bases, and 5 bases stayed unmatched. The germline V gene has CDR1 MNHEY and CDR2 SVGAGI. CDR3 DNA sequence: TGTGCCAGCACGGCGGGAGAGGCCGGGGAGCTGTTTTTT. Translated, it gives CASTAGEAGELFF.

The chain is built from TRBV5-5 and TRBJ1-1; TRBD1 agrees at 7 bases. CDR3 length equals 16 residues. Germline V lookup: CDR1 SGHKS, CDR2 YYEKEE (reference sequence). The trim removed 4 bases at V and 5 bases at J, leaving 14 bases unmatched. The DNA for the CDR3 is TGTGCCAGCAGCCCCGCGGGGGGCAGGGGGGGTACTGAAGCTTTCTTT. This encodes CASSPAGGRGGTEAFF.

The chain uses TRBV18 and TRBJ1-1; unclear D gene. V was trimmed by 3 bases and J by 11 bases, leaving 13 bases between them. Germline V gene lookup returns CDR1 KGHSH and CDR2 LQKENI. This CDR3 is 12 amino acids long. In DNA, the CDR3 is TGTGCCAGCTCACCCCAGAGGACTTACGCTTTCTTT. It specifies CASSPQRTYAFF.

The chain is built from TRBV6-2 or TRBV6-3 and TRBJ2-6; D unresolved. Trimming cost V 5 bases and J 1 base, with 21 bases left between them. The CDR3 contains 19 residues. Germline V CDR1 and CDR2: MNHEY, SVGEGT. The CDR3 DNA sequence: TGTGCCAGCAGTCTCGATACCCTGGGCCAAGAATCTGGGGCCAACGTCCTGACTTTC. Protein: CASSLDTLGQESGANVLTF.

This clone was detected a few times. The chain combines TRBV3-1 (or the pseudogene TRBV3-2) with TRBJ2-7; D call uncertain. The V gene's germline CDR1 is LGHDT and CDR2 YNNKEL (reference sequence). The CDR3 sequence is 14 residues long. Trimming took off 1 base at V and 2 bases at J, with 9 bases between the two ends. The CDR3 protein is CASSQGPQTYEQYF. Here the CDR3 DNA reads TGTGCCAGCAGCCAAGGTCCCCAAACCTACGAGCAGTACTTC.

CDR3 DNA: TGCGCCAGCAGCAATCCACCCGACAGTACAACTAATGAAAAACTGTTTTTT. Its protein product is CASSNPPDSTTNEKLFF. The chain combines TRBV10-2 with TRBJ1-4; D possibly corresponds to TRBD1 (5 bases). The CDR3 spans 17 residues. Germline V gives CDR1 WSHSY, CDR2 SAAADI. Trimming shortened V by 6 bases and J by 0 bases, and 17 bases separated the two germline ends.

This sequence joins TRBV28 and TRBJ2-1; TRBD2 aligns across 7 bases. V lost 4 bases to trimming and J lost 7 bases; unmatched junction nucleotides: 7. The length of the CDR3 is 14 residues. Germline CDR1 is MDHEN and CDR2 is SYDVKM. CDR3 DNA: TGTGCCAGCAGTTGGCGCGGGAGATGGAATGAGCAGTTCTTC. It specifies CASSWRGRWNEQFF.